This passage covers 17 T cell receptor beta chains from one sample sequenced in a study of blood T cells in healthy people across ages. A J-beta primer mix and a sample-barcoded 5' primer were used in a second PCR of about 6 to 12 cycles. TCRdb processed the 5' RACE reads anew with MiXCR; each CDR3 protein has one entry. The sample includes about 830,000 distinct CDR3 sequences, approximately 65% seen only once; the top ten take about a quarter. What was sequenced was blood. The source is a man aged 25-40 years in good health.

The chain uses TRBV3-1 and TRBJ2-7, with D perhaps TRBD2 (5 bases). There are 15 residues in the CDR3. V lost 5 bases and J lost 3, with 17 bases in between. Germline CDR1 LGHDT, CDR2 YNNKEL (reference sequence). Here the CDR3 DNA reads TGTGCCAGCAGCTCTCCGAAGGACGGGGACTACGAGCAGTACTTC. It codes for CASSSPKDGDYEQYF.

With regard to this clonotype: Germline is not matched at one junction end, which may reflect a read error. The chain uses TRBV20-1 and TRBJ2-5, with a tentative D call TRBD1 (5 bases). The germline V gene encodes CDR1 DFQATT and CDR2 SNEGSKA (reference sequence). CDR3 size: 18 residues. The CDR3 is CNASRGPRTGLDPGNEYF. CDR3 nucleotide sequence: TGCAATGCTAGTAGGGGCCCAAGAACCGGGCTAGATCCCGGCAATGAGTACTTC.

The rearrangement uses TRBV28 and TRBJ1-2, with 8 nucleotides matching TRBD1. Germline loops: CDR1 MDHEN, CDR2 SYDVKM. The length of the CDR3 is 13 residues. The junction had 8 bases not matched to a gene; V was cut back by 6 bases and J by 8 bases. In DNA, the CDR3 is TGTGCCAGCAGACCTCAGGGGGCGCGGGGCTACACCTTC. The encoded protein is CASRPQGARGYTF.

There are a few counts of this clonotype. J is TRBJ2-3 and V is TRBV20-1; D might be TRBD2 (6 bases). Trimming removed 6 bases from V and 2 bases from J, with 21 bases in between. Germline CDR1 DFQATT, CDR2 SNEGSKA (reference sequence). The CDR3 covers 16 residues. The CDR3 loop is CSARGGSGLHTDTQYF. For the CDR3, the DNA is TGCAGTGCCCGGGGAGGAAGCGGGTTACACACAGATACGCAGTATTTT.

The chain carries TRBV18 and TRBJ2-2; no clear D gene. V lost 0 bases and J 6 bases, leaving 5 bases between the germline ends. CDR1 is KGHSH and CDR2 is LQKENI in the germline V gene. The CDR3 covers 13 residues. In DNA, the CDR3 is TGTGCCAGCTCACCACCAGGGCCCGGGGAGCTGTTTTTT. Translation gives CASSPPGPGELFF. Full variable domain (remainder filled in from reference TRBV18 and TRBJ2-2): NAGVMQNPRHLVRRRGQEARLRCSPMKGHSHVYWYRQLPEEGLKFMVYLQKENIIDESGMPKERFSAEFPKEGPSILRIQQVVRGDSAAYFCASSPPGPGELFFGEGSRLTVL.

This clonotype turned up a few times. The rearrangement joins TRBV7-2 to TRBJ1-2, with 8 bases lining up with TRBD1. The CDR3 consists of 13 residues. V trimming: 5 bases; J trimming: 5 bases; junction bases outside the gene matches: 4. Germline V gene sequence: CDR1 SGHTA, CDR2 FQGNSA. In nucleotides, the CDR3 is TGTGCCAGCAGCATACAGGGGGAATATGGCTACACCTTC. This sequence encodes CASSIQGEYGYTF.

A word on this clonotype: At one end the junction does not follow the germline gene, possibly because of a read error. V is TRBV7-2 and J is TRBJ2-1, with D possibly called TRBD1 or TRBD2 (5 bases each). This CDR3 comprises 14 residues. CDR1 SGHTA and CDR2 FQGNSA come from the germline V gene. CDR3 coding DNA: TGTGCCAGCAGCTTGGGACGGAATTACAACGAGCAGTTCTTC. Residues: CASSLGRNYNEQFF.

CDR3 sequence: CASSQDRELNTEAFF. The CDR3 DNA is TGTGCCAGCAGCCAAGACAGGGAATTGAACACTGAAGCTTTCTTT. V is TRBV4-2 and J is TRBJ1-1, with D possibly matching TRBD1 (5 bases). The V and J ends lost 0 bases and 0 bases respectively, with 8 bases between them. CDR1 LGHNA and CDR2 YNFKEQ come from the germline V gene. The CDR3 has 15 residues.

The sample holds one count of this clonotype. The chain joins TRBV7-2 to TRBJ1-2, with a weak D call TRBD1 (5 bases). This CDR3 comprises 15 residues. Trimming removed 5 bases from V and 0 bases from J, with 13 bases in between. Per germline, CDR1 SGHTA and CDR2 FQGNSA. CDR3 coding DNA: TGTGCCAGCAGCACGCGGACATTAGCTAACTATGGCTACACCTTC. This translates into CASSTRTLANYGYTF.

CDR3 loop: CSARSAGALYNEQFF. In DNA, the CDR3 is TGCAGTGCTAGGTCCGCGGGGGCCCTCTACAATGAGCAGTTCTTC. The chain is built from TRBV20-1 and TRBJ2-1; maybe TRBD2 (7 bases). The length of the CDR3 is 15 residues. With 3 bases removed from V and 3 bases from J, the gap between germline ends came to 15 bases. The germline V gene has CDR1 DFQATT and CDR2 SNEGSKA (reference sequence).

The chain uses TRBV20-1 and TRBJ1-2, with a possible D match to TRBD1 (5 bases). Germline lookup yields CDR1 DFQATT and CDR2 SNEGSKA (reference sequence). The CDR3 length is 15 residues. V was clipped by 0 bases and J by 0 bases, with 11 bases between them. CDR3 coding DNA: TGCAGTGCTAGAGATCGGGACGTAGCTAACTATGGCTACACCTTC. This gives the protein CSARDRDVANYGYTF.

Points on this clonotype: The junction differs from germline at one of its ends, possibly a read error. This CDR3 is CSAESGTGGSHEQYF. The DNA for the CDR3 is TGCAGTGCCGAGTCCGGGACAGGGGGCTCCCACGAGCAGTACTTC. The gene calls are TRBV20-1 and TRBJ2-7, with 12 positions matching TRBD1. CDR3 length: 15 residues. The germline CDR1 and CDR2 sequences are DFQATT and SNEGSKA (reference sequence).

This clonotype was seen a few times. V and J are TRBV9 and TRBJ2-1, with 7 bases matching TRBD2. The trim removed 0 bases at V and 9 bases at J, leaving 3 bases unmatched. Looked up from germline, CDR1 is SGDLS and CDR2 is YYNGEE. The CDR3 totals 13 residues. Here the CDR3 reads CASSVGGGGEQFF. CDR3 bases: TGTGCCAGCAGCGTAGGCGGGGGTGGTGAGCAGTTCTTC.

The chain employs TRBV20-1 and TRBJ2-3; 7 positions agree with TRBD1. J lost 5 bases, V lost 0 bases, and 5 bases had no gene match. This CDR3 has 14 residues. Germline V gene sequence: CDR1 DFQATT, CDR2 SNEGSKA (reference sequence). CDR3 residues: CSAREARGRDTQYF. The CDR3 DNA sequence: TGCAGTGCTAGAGAGGCTAGGGGGCGAGATACGCAGTATTTT.

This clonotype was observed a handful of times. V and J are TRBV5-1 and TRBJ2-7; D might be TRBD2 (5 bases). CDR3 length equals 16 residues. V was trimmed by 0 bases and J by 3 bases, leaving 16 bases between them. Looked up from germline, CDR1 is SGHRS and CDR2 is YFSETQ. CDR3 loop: CASSLGGRKSGYEQYF. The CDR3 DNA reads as TGCGCCAGCAGCTTGGGTGGCAGAAAAAGCGGCTACGAGCAGTACTTC.

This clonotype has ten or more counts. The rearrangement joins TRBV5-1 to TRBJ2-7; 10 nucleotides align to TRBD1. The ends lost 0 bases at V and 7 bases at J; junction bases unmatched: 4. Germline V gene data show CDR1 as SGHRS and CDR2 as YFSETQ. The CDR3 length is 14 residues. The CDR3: CASSLEGQGREQYF. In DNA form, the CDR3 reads TGCGCCAGCAGCTTGGAGGGACAGGGGAGGGAGCAGTACTTC.

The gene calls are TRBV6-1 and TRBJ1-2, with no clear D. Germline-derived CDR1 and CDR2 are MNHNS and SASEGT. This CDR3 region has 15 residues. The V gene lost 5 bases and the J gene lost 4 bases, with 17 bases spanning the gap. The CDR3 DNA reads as TGTGCCAGCAGTACCCGGTATTTAGGTTCCTATGGCTACACCTTC. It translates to CASSTRYLGSYGYTF.